This T cell receptor (beta chain) comes out of a study of blood T cell repertoires in COVID-19. Looking at the study overall: Acute-phase and convalescent COVID-19 samples originated in the United States, Italy and Spain. T cells, B-cell-depleted T cells, or PBMCs supplied cDNA or gDNA.

How the authors handled the data: Amplifying reference gene primers gave estimates of nucleated cell counts. Clones were read by immunoSEQ multiplex PCR, and TCRdb kept only the in-frame ones, dropping some. V and J calls plus clone size are reproduced from that table; the DNA served to infer D and trimming. The sample holds under 300,000 clones, less than 90% seen once. Per germline, CDR1 KGHSH and CDR2 LQKENI. This CDR3 spans 13 amino acids. Trimming removed 3 bases at V and 4 bases at J, with 7 bases between. The receptor was isolated from a man aged 60 to 75 with acute or convalescent COVID-19. The sequenced sample was peripheral blood. The V gene is TRBV18, the J gene TRBJ1-5, with a possible D match to TRBD1 (6 bases). CDR3: CASSPTGNQPQHF. The CDR3 DNA is TGTGCCAGCTCACCTACAGGGAATCAGCCCCAGCATTTT.